The next 25 T cell receptor beta chains were all read from a single sample in a study of PD-1 blockade in classical Hodgkin lymphoma (dated by TCRdb to between 2020 and 2021). The method behind the library was the immunoSEQ multiplex PCR assay. TCRdb provides this immuneACCESS table in a form limited to in-frame rearrangements. Some clones are lacking; in checked studies, under half of them reflect an unresolved V gene, and why the rest are absent is not known. Here the sample has 43,000 or so clones; around four fifths occur a single time. The ten largest clones take up more than 35% of the sample. What the time point label conveys for this sample: cycle 4 day 1 (C4D1), after more than 5 weeks of nivolumab. Every trial patient had relapsed following autologous stem cell transplantation, and prior brentuximab vedotin exposure was what differed among cohorts A, B and C. The starting material was peripheral blood mononuclear cells (PBMCs), obtained before the fourth cycle of nivolumab. The receptors stem from a human donor with classical Hodgkin lymphoma.

The chain links TRBV13 to TRBJ2-7, with TRBD1 matching 8 bases. This CDR3 comprises 13 residues. Trimming took 5 bases from V and 3 from J; bases not matched to a gene: 3. Germline CDR1 reads PRHDT; CDR2 reads FYEKMQ (reference sequence). CDR3 loop: CASSRTGNYEQYF. The CDR3 DNA follows: TGTGCCAGCAGCCGGACAGGGAACTACGAGCAGTACTTC.

The rearrangement links TRBV19 to TRBJ2-2; D is possibly TRBD1 (6 bases). The ends were cut back, 0 bases at V and 7 bases at J, with 9 bases in the middle. Germline-derived CDR1 and CDR2 are LNHDA and SQIVND (reference sequence). The CDR3 length is 14 residues. CDR3 residues: CASSIEGAGGELFF. CDR3 nucleotide sequence: TGTGCCAGTAGTATAGAGGGGGCTGGCGGGGAGCTGTTTTTT.

This chain uses TRBV6-5 with TRBJ2-6, with a possible D match to TRBD2 (5 bases). CDR1 is MNHEY, CDR2 SVGAGI, per germline. Trimming took off 4 bases at V and 1 base at J, with 8 bases between the two ends. The CDR3 sequence is 15 residues long. CDR3 loop: CASSFRGSGANVLTF. CDR3 DNA sequence: TGTGCCAGCAGTTTTAGAGGGTCTGGGGCCAACGTCCTGACTTTC.

V and J are TRBV6-5 and TRBJ1-2; D is unresolved. Germline-derived CDR1 and CDR2 are MNHEY and SVGAGI. The length of the CDR3 is 13 residues. Trimming left V 2 bases short and J 1 base short, with 5 bases between. The CDR3 spells CASSYGVNYGYTF. The CDR3 nucleotides read TGTGCCAGCAGTTACGGCGTTAACTATGGCTACACCTTC.

The chain employs TRBV2 and TRBJ2-7; the D call may be TRBD1 or TRBD2 (6 bases each). CDR3 length: 14 residues. CDR1 and CDR2 from the germline V gene are SNHLY and FYNNEI. Trimming took off 11 bases at V and 2 bases at J, with 19 bases between the two ends. The CDR3 region is CASSGGPPPYEQYF. The CDR3 DNA reads as TGTGCCTCGTCCGGGGGCCCTCCACCCTACGAGCAGTACTTC.

J is TRBJ1-2 and V is TRBV14, with 8 bases identical to TRBD1. Germline CDR1 is SGHDN and CDR2 is FVKESK. CDR3 length: 15 amino acids. Germline trimming cut 0 bases from V and 7 bases from J; bases unmatched to any gene: 7. The CDR3 sequence is CASSQDPDRVGGYTF. The CDR3 DNA reads as TGTGCCAGCAGCCAAGATCCGGACAGGGTTGGTGGCTACACCTTC.

The V call is TRBV29-1, the J call TRBJ2-3; D is uncertain. V was trimmed by 4 bases and J by 0 bases, leaving 14 bases between them. The CDR3 length is 15 residues. The germline V gene has CDR1 SQVTM and CDR2 ANQGSEA. This CDR3 is CSVVPDTSSTDTQYF. CDR3 DNA sequence: TGCAGCGTTGTACCAGACACATCTAGCACAGATACGCAGTATTTT.

This chain uses TRBV19 with TRBJ2-4; D possibly corresponds to TRBD1 (8 bases). This CDR3 has 13 amino acids. V lost 4 bases and J 10 bases, leaving 14 bases between the germline ends. The germline CDR1 and CDR2 sequences are LNHDA and SQIVND (reference sequence). The CDR3: CASSTTGGGIQYF. CDR3 nucleotide sequence: TGTGCCAGTAGTACCACAGGGGGGGGTATTCAGTACTTC.

This chain links TRBV5-6 with TRBJ2-7, with 7 bases lining up with TRBD1. CDR1 and CDR2 (germline): SGHDT, YYEEEE. V trimming: 4 bases; J trimming: 0 bases; junction bases outside the gene matches: 1. The CDR3 totals 13 residues. CDR3 sequence: CASSGDSSYEQYF. In nucleotides, the CDR3 is TGTGCCAGCAGCGGGGACAGCTCCTACGAGCAGTACTTC.

The J gene is TRBJ2-1, the V gene TRBV29-1; D is unresolved. Trimming pared 6 bases from V and 0 bases from J, leaving 9 bases between. From germline, CDR1 is SQVTM and CDR2 ANQGSEA. This CDR3 spans 13 amino acids. The CDR3 sequence: CSVDPSSYNEQFF. The CDR3 DNA sequence: TGCAGCGTCGACCCGAGCTCCTACAATGAGCAGTTCTTC.

The chain combines TRBV29-1 with TRBJ1-2; D perhaps matches TRBD1 (5 bases). CDR1 and CDR2 (germline): SQVTM, ANQGSEA. V was shortened by 4 bases and J by 0 bases, with 9 bases between the two germline ends. CDR3 size: 13 residues. The CDR3 protein is CSVGQPPNYGYTF. The CDR3 nucleotides are TGCAGCGTTGGACAGCCCCCTAACTATGGCTACACCTTC.

The J gene is TRBJ1-4, the V gene TRBV9; D may be TRBD1 (6 bases). The germline gives CDR1 SGDLS, CDR2 YYNGEE. The CDR3 contains 15 residues. V was shortened by 0 bases and J by 8 bases, with 14 bases between the two germline ends. The CDR3 nucleotides are TGTGCCAGCAGCGTAGGGGGCAGGGGTTTCGAAAAACTGTTTTTT. Translation: CASSVGGRGFEKLFF.

A few counts support this clone. This rearrangement joins TRBV7-9 to TRBJ1-1; D is possibly TRBD1 (5 bases). V lost 5 bases and J lost 5, with 18 bases in between. The CDR3 totals 15 residues. From germline, CDR1 is SEHNR and CDR2 FQNEAQ (reference sequence). The CDR3 sequence is CASSQGTSGGTEAFF. CDR3 DNA: TGTGCCAGCAGCCAAGGGACTAGCGGGGGAACTGAAGCTTTCTTT.

The V call is TRBV19, the J call TRBJ1-5; possible D gene TRBD1, 6 bases. Trimming left V 3 bases short and J 5 bases short, with 11 bases between. The CDR3 runs to 14 residues. Germline CDR1 LNHDA, CDR2 SQIVND (reference sequence). Here the CDR3 DNA reads TGTGCCAGTAGTATCGCGGCAGGGGATCAGCCCCAGCATTTT. Amino acids: CASSIAAGDQPQHF.

This clone was recorded only once. The rearrangement joins TRBV10-1 to TRBJ1-2, with 10 bases identical to TRBD1. With V trimmed by 3 bases and J by 0 bases, 16 bases remained unmatched. CDR3 size: 20 residues. CDR1 is WNHNN, CDR2 SYGVQD, per germline (reference sequence). This CDR3 reads CASSDLRGGQGPHPNYGYTF. The CDR3 coding sequence is TGCGCCAGCAGTGACCTCCGGGGGGGACAGGGGCCCCACCCTAACTATGGCTACACCTTC.

The chain recombines TRBV7-9 with TRBJ1-5; D might be TRBD1 (6 bases). This CDR3 has 16 residues. Germline lookup yields CDR1 SEHNR and CDR2 FQNEAQ (reference sequence). V shed 4 bases and J shed 5 bases, with 18 bases lying between them. DNA of the CDR3: TGTGCCAGCAGCTCCCTTGGGGGGAAGGGGGATCAGCCCCAGCATTTT. Translating gives CASSSLGGKGDQPQHF.

V and J are TRBV7-2 and TRBJ1-5; TRBD1 agrees at 7 bases. CDR3 length equals 18 residues. Germline lookup yields CDR1 SGHTA and CDR2 FQGNSA. Germline trimming cut 1 base from V and 0 bases from J; bases unmatched to any gene: 9. Here the CDR3 reads CASSLGGTALYSNQPQHF. In DNA, the CDR3 is TGTGCCAGCAGCTTAGGCGGGACAGCCCTTTATAGCAATCAGCCCCAGCATTTT.

The chain recombines TRBV9 with TRBJ1-1; D not certain. Between the trimmed V and J ends, which lost 0 bases and 7 bases, there was a span of 13 bases. Germline assignment: CDR1 SGDLS and CDR2 YYNGEE. The CDR3 covers 14 residues. The chain's CDR3 is CASSVGRWGSEAFF. CDR3 nucleotide sequence: TGTGCCAGCAGCGTAGGGCGGTGGGGTAGTGAAGCTTTCTTT.

This chain uses TRBV30 with TRBJ2-1; TRBD2 matches at 12 bases. The V segment lost 0 bases and the J segment 6 bases; nucleotides outside the gene matches: 12. The CDR3 is 18 amino acids. CDR1 is GTSNPN, CDR2 SVGIG, per germline (reference sequence). The CDR3 DNA follows: TGTGCCTGGAGTGTACGCCATATGCTAGCGGGGGGGAGCAATGAGCAGTTCTTC. It codes for CAWSVRHMLAGGSNEQFF. Full variable domain (missing parts from reference TRBV30 and TRBJ2-1): SQTIHQWPATLVQPVGSPLSLECTVEGTSNPNLYWYRQAAGRGLQLLFYSVGIGQISSEVPQNLSASRPQDRQFILSSKKLLLSDSGFYLCAWSVRHMLAGGSNEQFFGPGTRLTVL.

By proportion, this clone is medium-sized (0.01 to 0.1%). This chain joins TRBV19 and TRBJ1-1; D not certain. CDR1 and CDR2 from the germline V gene are LNHDA and SQIVND (reference sequence). V was trimmed by 3 bases and J by 1 base, leaving 6 bases between them. The CDR3 has 13 amino acids. DNA for the CDR3: TGTGCCAGTAGTATGACGCGGAACACTGAAGCTTTCTTT. Residues: CASSMTRNTEAFF.

The V call is TRBV5-1, the J call TRBJ2-1; a possible D gene is TRBD1 (6 bases). Between the trimmed V and J ends, which lost 5 bases and 1 base, there was a span of 13 bases. The CDR3 has 15 residues. CDR1 and CDR2 from the germline V gene are SGHRS and YFSETQ. CDR3 in DNA: TGCGCCAGCAGACGGGACACACAATCCTACAATGAGCAGTTCTTC. Translation: CASRRDTQSYNEQFF. The whole variable domain, remainder taken from reference TRBV5-1 and TRBJ2-1, is KAGVTQTPRYLIKTRGQQVTLSCSPISGHRSVSWYQQTPGQGLQFLFEYFSETQRNKGNFPGRFSGRQFSNSRSEMNVSTLELGDSALYLCASRRDTQSYNEQFFGPGTRLTVL.

This chain connects TRBV6-1 to TRBJ1-1; 8 positions agree with TRBD1. Germline V lookup: CDR1 MNHNS, CDR2 SASEGT. The V and J ends lost 5 bases and 8 bases, in that order; junction bases with no gene match: 4. The CDR3 spans 12 residues. CDR3 amino acids: CASSTDRGEAFF. CDR3 nucleotide sequence: TGTGCCAGCAGTACCGACAGGGGCGAAGCTTTCTTT.

This clone has a single count. The chain combines TRBV4-2 with TRBJ2-1; 8 bases are shared with TRBD1. Per the germline V gene, CDR1 is LGHNA and CDR2 is YNFKEQ. The CDR3 consists of 16 residues. The V segment lost 1 base and the J segment 5 bases; nucleotides outside the gene matches: 7. The CDR3 DNA is TGTGCCAGCAGCCAAGCACAGGGGGAGAGGAACAATGAGCAGTTCTTC. Its protein is CASSQAQGERNNEQFF.

The CDR3 sequence is CASSVTGTLSYEQYF. CDR3 coding DNA: TGTGCCAGCAGTGTGACAGGGACCCTTAGCTACGAGCAGTACTTC. The chain couples TRBV25-1 to TRBJ2-7; TRBD1 matches at 7 bases. This CDR3 comprises 15 residues. J lost 3 bases, V lost 4 bases, and 9 bases had no gene match. From germline, CDR1 is MGHDK and CDR2 SYGVNS.

Only one count was recorded for this clone. This rearrangement joins TRBV4-2 to TRBJ2-1, with 7 bases identical to TRBD1. There are 14 residues in the CDR3. In germline, CDR1 is LGHNA, CDR2 YNFKEQ. J was trimmed by 8 bases and V by 1 base; bases with no gene match: 5. The CDR3 here is CASSQAGGWDEQFF. The CDR3 nucleotides read TGTGCCAGCAGCCAAGCAGGGGGATGGGATGAGCAGTTCTTC.